Presented here are 14 T cell receptor beta chains from one specimen sequenced in a study of T cell repertoires in cytomegalovirus infection. These TCRs' antigens remain unknown. One entry per CDR3 protein, called by TCRdb with MiXCR from the reads. The data contain about 890,000 distinct CDR3 sequences, 31% of them seen just once; the ten biggest clones take up about an eighth. The sequences come from cultured CD8+ T cells from PBMCs, collected from culture after CMV antigen stimulation. The receptors come from a human donor in good health (CMV status not recorded). Some clones in this sample may be carry-over from other donors' samples.

This clonotype was detected a few times. The chain uses TRBV28 and TRBJ2-1, with 7 bases aligning to TRBD1. This CDR3 has 15 residues. Germline assignment: CDR1 MDHEN and CDR2 SYDVKM. After removal of 3 bases from V and 8 bases from J, the junction contained 10 bases not matched to a gene. The CDR3 spells CASSFFRDSLDEQFF. The CDR3 bases are TGTGCCAGCAGTTTCTTCCGGGACAGCCTCGATGAGCAGTTCTTC.

This clonotype was counted at least ten times. This sequence joins TRBV7-8 and TRBJ1-5; 8 positions agree with TRBD1. Germline trimming cut 5 bases from V and 0 bases from J; bases unmatched to any gene: 12. CDR1 is SGHVS and CDR2 is FQNEAQ in the germline V gene. The CDR3 spans 18 residues. CDR3 amino acids: CASSPRTGKLYSNQPQHF. The CDR3 DNA reads TGTGCCAGCAGCCCTAGGACAGGGAAATTGTATAGCAATCAGCCCCAGCATTTT.

Note on this clonotype: Germline and junction disagree at one end, which may indicate a read error. The gene calls are TRBV27 and TRBJ1-1, with D uncertain. Germline values: CDR1 MNHEY, CDR2 SMNVEV (reference sequence). This CDR3 region has 13 residues. Here the CDR3 reads CASSLGGNAEAFF. The CDR3 DNA reads as TGTGCCAGCAGTTTAGGAGGGAACGCTGAAGCTTTCTTT.

This CDR3 is CASSYPGQTNTGELFF. The DNA for the CDR3 is TGTGCCAGCAGTTACCCGGGACAGACGAACACCGGGGAGCTGTTTTTT. This rearrangement joins TRBV6-2 or TRBV6-3 to TRBJ2-2, with 7 bases matching TRBD1. Germline CDR1 MNHEY, CDR2 SVGEGT. V trimming: 2 bases; J trimming: 0 bases; junction bases outside the gene matches: 3. CDR3 size: 16 residues.

The V and J genes are TRBV20-1 and TRBJ2-1, with 15 bases aligning to TRBD2. This CDR3 is 17 amino acids long. CDR1 and CDR2 from the germline V gene are DFQATT and SNEGSKA (reference sequence). Trimming cost V 0 bases and J 7 bases; bases outside gene matches: 7. The CDR3 sequence is CSARDDGTSGGQNEQFF. DNA for the CDR3: TGCAGTGCTAGAGACGATGGGACTAGCGGGGGGCAGAATGAGCAGTTCTTC.

This clonotype was detected ten times or more. The V call is TRBV19, the J call TRBJ1-2, with TRBD1 as a possible D gene (6 bases). The ends were cut back, 5 bases at V and 4 bases at J, with 8 bases in the middle. There are 12 residues in the CDR3. Germline CDR1 is LNHDA and CDR2 is SQIVND (reference sequence). This CDR3 is CASSDRSYGYTF. The CDR3 DNA reads TGTGCCAGTAGTGACAGGAGCTATGGCTACACCTTC.

This clonotype was counted ten times or more. The gene calls are TRBV7-9 and TRBJ1-2; D gene unclear. V was cut by 5 bases and J by 0 bases, with 10 bases left in between. Germline V gene data show CDR1 as SEHNR and CDR2 as FQNEAQ (reference sequence). CDR3 length equals 14 residues. Written as DNA, the CDR3 is TGTGCCAGCAGCCCGTCGGCCCCTAACTATGGCTACACCTTC. This encodes CASSPSAPNYGYTF.

The CDR3 here is CASRPLEGRAEAFF. CDR3 DNA sequence: TGTGCCAGCAGACCCCTGGAGGGCCGGGCTGAAGCTTTCTTT. V and J are TRBV7-4 and TRBJ1-1, with D hard to call. The ends were cut back, 6 bases at V and 6 bases at J, with 17 bases in the middle. The CDR3 sequence is 14 residues long. Germline-derived CDR1 and CDR2 are SGHVT and SQSDAQ. The full variable domain, completed using reference TRBV7-4 and TRBJ1-1, is GAGVSQSPRYKVAKRGRDVALRCDSISGHVTLYWYRQTLGQGSEVLTYSQSDAQRDKSGRPSGRFSAERPERSVSTLKIQRTEQGDSAVYLCASRPLEGRAEAFFGQGTRLTVV.

This clonotype has only a few counts. This chain connects TRBV5-1 to TRBJ1-2; 8 bases agree with TRBD1. This CDR3 comprises 15 residues. The germline CDR1 and CDR2 sequences are SGHRS and YFSETQ. The V segment lost 0 bases and the J segment 3 bases; nucleotides outside the gene matches: 4. In DNA form, the CDR3 reads TGCGCCAGCAGCTTGGCCCTGACAGGGGACTATGGCTACACCTTC. Amino acids: CASSLALTGDYGYTF.

V usage is TRBV12-3 or TRBV12-4 and J usage is TRBJ1-5, with D perhaps TRBD1 (6 bases). V gave up 10 bases and J gave up 5 bases, with 18 bases separating them. The CDR3 runs to 14 residues. This chain's CDR3 is CANSRGQNHQPQHF. The CDR3, as DNA: TGTGCCAACAGCCGCGGACAGAACCATCAGCCCCAGCATTTT.

V and J are TRBV12-3 or TRBV12-4 and TRBJ2-1; D is possibly TRBD1 or TRBD2 (5 bases each). V was cut by 7 bases and J by 7 bases, with 20 bases left in between. The CDR3 extends over 15 amino acids. CDR3 residues: CASTLARQGWNEQFF. The CDR3 DNA reads TGTGCCAGCACTCTAGCCCGTCAGGGTTGGAATGAGCAGTTCTTC.

The sample holds a few counts of this clonotype. This chain connects TRBV28 to TRBJ1-1; D not resolved. This CDR3 contains 13 residues. Germline V gene sequence: CDR1 MDHEN, CDR2 SYDVKM. Trimming stripped 1 base from V and 3 bases from J, with 6 bases between. In nucleotides, the CDR3 is TGTGCCAGCAGTTTATTTCGGGACACTGAAGCTTTCTTT. Its protein is CASSLFRDTEAFF.

Points on this clonotype: Compared with germline, one end of the junction differs, possibly owing to a read error. The chain couples TRBV25-1 to TRBJ2-6, with no clear D. The CDR3 is 21 amino acids. Germline V gene sequence: CDR1 MGHDK, CDR2 SYGVNS. The CDR3 sequence: CASSEEMADSTRASGTNVLTF. The CDR3 DNA follows: TGTGCCAGCAGTGAAGAAATGGCAGATTCCACAAGAGCCTCTGGGACCAACGTCCTGACTTTC. Full variable domain (missing parts from reference TRBV25-1 and TRBJ2-6): EADIYQTPRYLVIGTGKKITLECSQTMGHDKMYWYQQDPGMELHLIHYSYGVNSTEKGDLSSESTVSRIRTEHFPLTLESARPSHTSQYLCASSEEMADSTRASGTNVLTFGAGSRLTVL.

This clonotype was observed at least ten times. J is TRBJ1-1 and V is TRBV7-8; D is ambiguous. Germline-derived CDR1 and CDR2 are SGHVS and FQNEAQ. The CDR3 extends over 12 amino acids. Trimming stripped 1 base from V and 7 bases from J, with 7 bases between. CDR3 DNA: TGTGCCAGCAGCTTAGTGCAGGATGAAGCTTTCTTT. Translating gives CASSLVQDEAFF.